The rows below give T cell receptor beta chains drawn from one sample of a study of T cells in localized non-small cell lung cancer. The repertoire was sequenced with immunoSEQ multiplex PCR; TCRdb's copy has only in-frame clones and lacks some. This sample yields 75,000 to 95,000 clones, of which 87% are seen a single time; roughly 15% belongs to the top ten. The sequences come from peripheral blood, collected before any cancer treatment. All receptors come from a man aged 35-75 years with stage I squamous cell lung carcinoma. Both conserved end residues are part of each CDR3. D genes are given only for firm matches. Expanded clones are given a class, and other clones once, few, many or no size at all.

v_call	clone_size	d_call	j_call	cdr3_nt	cdr3_aa
TRBV14	.	.	TRBJ1-1	TGTGCCAGCAGCAGCGGGACCGCCACTGAAGCTTTCTTT	CASSSGTATEAFF
TRBV5-5	.	.	TRBJ2-2	TGTGCCAGCAGCTTGACCGCGACTATGAACACCGGGGAGCTGTTTTTT	CASSLTATMNTGELFF
TRBV28	.	.	TRBJ1-4	TGTGCCAGCAGCCAAAAAGACAGCCTCCATGAAAAACTGTTTTTT	CASSQKDSLHEKLFF
TRBV2	.	.	TRBJ1-2	TGTGCCAGCAGGTCCCAAGTCGGAGGCTACACCTTC	CASRSQVGGYTF
TRBV7-9	.	.	TRBJ1-2	TGTGCCAGCAGCTTGCCGACGAACTATGGCTACACCTTC	CASSLPTNYGYTF
TRBV2	.	.	TRBJ1-1	TGTGCCAGCAGTGGTCAGATGAACACTGAAGCTTTCTTT	CASSGQMNTEAFF
TRBV11-2	.	.	TRBJ1-1	TGTGCCAGCAGCCTGGTGTCTGAAGCTTTCTTT	CASSLVSEAFF
TRBV6-6	.	TRBD1	TRBJ1-2	TGTGCCAGCAGCGGTCGGGACAGCTATGGCTACACCTTC	CASSGRDSYGYTF
TRBV2	.	.	TRBJ2-5	TGTGCCAGCCTGACAGGGAGGGGGTCAGAGACCCAGTACTTC	CASLTGRGSETQYF
TRBV7-8	.	.	TRBJ2-1	TGTGCCAGCAGCTTAGGTAACAGTCTGTCGCAGTTCTTC	CASSLGNSLSQFF
TRBV28	.	TRBD1	TRBJ1-2	TGTGCCAGCAGTTCGACCGTCTCGGGACAGCGTGGAAGAGAAGGCTACACCTTC	CASSSTVSGQRGREGYTF
TRBV6-6	.	.	TRBJ1-1	TGTGCCAGCAGTTACTCGAGAGGGGACACTGAAGCTTTCTTT	CASSYSRGDTEAFF
TRBV6-5	.	TRBD1	TRBJ1-1	TGTGCCAGCAGTTCGGGGGGACAGGGGGAATTGGAAGCTTTCTTT	CASSSGGQGELEAFF
TRBV28	.	.	TRBJ1-3	TGTGCCAGCAGTTTAACCCCTCCCTCTGGAAACACCATATATTTT	CASSLTPPSGNTIYF
TRBV29-1	.	.	TRBJ2-1	TGCAGCGTTAAAGGGCTCAATGAGCAGTTCTTC	CSVKGLNEQFF
TRBV5-1	.	.	TRBJ1-3	TGCGCCAGCAGTTACGCCGACGGACTGGGAAACACCATATATTTT	CASSYADGLGNTIYF
TRBV6-5	once	.	TRBJ1-6	TGTGCCAGCAGTTACGAGACCCACAATTCACCCCTCCACTTT	CASSYETHNSPLHF
TRBV7-9	.	.	TRBJ1-4	TGTGCCAGCAGCCCTGACAGGACCCAGCATGAAAAACTGTTTTTT	CASSPDRTQHEKLFF
TRBV7-2	.	.	TRBJ2-1	TGTGCCAGCAGCTTATTCCTTGGGACGGAAACCTACAATGAGCAGTTCTTC	CASSLFLGTETYNEQFF
TRBV28	.	TRBD2	TRBJ2-5	TGTGCCAGCAGCCTTACGGGGACAGCGGGGGGTCAAGAGACCCAGTACTTC	CASSLTGTAGGQETQYF
TRBV6-5	once	.	TRBJ2-2	TGTGCCAGCAGTTACCTGCGGAACACCGGGGAGCTGTTTTTT	CASSYLRNTGELFF
TRBV18	.	.	TRBJ1-1	TGTGCCAGCACTGAGGGACCGAGCACTGAAGCTTTCTTT	CASTEGPSTEAFF
TRBV2	.	TRBD1	TRBJ1-5	TGTGCCAGCAGACATCGGGACAGGGGGTCTCAGCCCCAGCATTTT	CASRHRDRGSQPQHF
TRBV6-5	.	TRBD1	TRBJ1-6	TGTGCCAGCAGTTACTCTGGGACAGGGGTCTCACCCCTCCACTTT	CASSYSGTGVSPLHF
TRBV7-2	few	.	TRBJ2-7	TGTGCCAGCAGCCCCGGACATGGGACCTACGAGCAGTACTTC	CASSPGHGTYEQYF
TRBV7-8	.	.	TRBJ2-6	TGTGCCAGCAGCTTCAGGGCTGGGGCCAACGTCCTGACTTTC	CASSFRAGANVLTF
TRBV27	.	TRBD1	TRBJ1-2	TGTGCCAGCAGTTTATCCCCAGGGGGATACTATGGCTACACCTTC	CASSLSPGGYYGYTF